Shown below are 22 T cell receptor beta chains from a single sample sequenced in a study of T cell changes during pregnancy in multiple sclerosis. Libraries were prepared by immunoSEQ multiplex PCR; TCRdb keeps only in-frame clonotypes and omits some of them. The table includes roughly 80,000 clones, 93% detected once. This sample comprised peripheral blood, obtained in the second trimester of pregnancy. These receptors came from a female donor with multiple sclerosis, enrolled in a pregnancy study.

V gene TRBV6-6 combines with J gene TRBJ1-4, with 7 positions matching TRBD1. The V gene end was trimmed by 6 bases and the J gene end by 5 bases; junction bases not matched to a gene: 12. CDR1 is MNHNY, CDR2 SVGAGI, per germline (reference sequence). The CDR3 consists of 16 residues. The CDR3 here is CASSLGTAGPNEKLFF. The CDR3 DNA is TGTGCCAGCAGCTTAGGGACAGCTGGTCCGAATGAAAAACTGTTTTTT.

The chain couples TRBV5-6 to TRBJ1-1; the D gene is possibly TRBD1 (5 bases). Trimming removed 6 bases from V and 3 bases from J, with 12 bases in between. The CDR3 runs 13 residues. Per the germline V gene, CDR1 is SGHDT and CDR2 is YYEEEE. As DNA, the CDR3 is TGTGCCAGCACCCAACAAGGGGACACTGAAGCTTTCTTT. Residues: CASTQQGDTEAFF.

The chain recombines TRBV9 with TRBJ1-4; 10 bases align to TRBD1. Trimming at V came to 0 bases and at J to 8 bases, leaving 4 bases not matched to a gene. The CDR3 covers 15 residues. Germline loops: CDR1 SGDLS, CDR2 YYNGEE. DNA for the CDR3: TGTGCCAGCAGCGTAGGGGGGGACAGGGGCGAAAAACTGTTTTTT. This encodes CASSVGGDRGEKLFF.

This rearrangement joins TRBV5-1 to TRBJ2-6; the D is unclear. This CDR3 comprises 15 residues. V lost 3 bases and J lost 0, with 7 bases in between. Germline lookup yields CDR1 SGHRS and CDR2 YFSETQ. For the CDR3, the DNA is TGCGCCAGCAGCTCAGGCAGCTCTGGGGCCAACGTCCTGACTTTC. This codes for CASSSGSSGANVLTF.

The chain is built from TRBV6-5 and TRBJ1-5; D is possibly TRBD1 (6 bases). The V end lost 6 bases, the J end lost 3 bases, and 12 bases lay between the germline ends. This CDR3 region has 14 residues. The germline gives CDR1 MNHEY, CDR2 SVGAGI. DNA of the CDR3: TGTGCCAGCAGACCCCCAGGGGTCAATCAGCCCCAGCATTTT. Its protein product is CASRPPGVNQPQHF.

The CDR3 region is CATSGRQSFMEKLFF. The CDR3 region has the DNA TGTGCCACCAGCGGAAGACAGAGCTTTATGGAAAAACTGTTTTTT. This chain links TRBV15 with TRBJ1-4; D perhaps matches TRBD1 (5 bases). The CDR3 is made up of 15 amino acids. Trimming left V 5 bases short and J 8 bases short, with 18 bases between. Germline V lookup: CDR1 LNHNV, CDR2 YYDKDF (reference sequence).

This clone was seen once. This chain connects TRBV14 to TRBJ2-7; tentative D call: TRBD1 (5 bases). V was clipped by 4 bases and J by 2 bases, with 12 bases between them. CDR3 length equals 14 residues. Looked up from germline, CDR1 is SGHDN and CDR2 is FVKESK. CDR3 amino acids: CASSPAGRAYEQYF. The CDR3 nucleotides read TGTGCCAGCAGCCCCGCCGGCAGGGCCTACGAGCAGTACTTC.

The chain recombines TRBV19 with TRBJ1-5; TRBD1 aligns across 7 bases. Per germline, CDR1 LNHDA and CDR2 SQIVND (reference sequence). V was pared by 8 bases and J by 2 bases, with 3 bases of the junction left unmatched. The CDR3 is made up of 13 amino acids. In DNA, the CDR3 is TGTGCCAGTCAAGACAGGGGCAATCAGCCCCAGCATTTT. Amino acids: CASQDRGNQPQHF.

The V gene is TRBV9, the J gene TRBJ1-4, with D tentatively TRBD1 (6 bases). The CDR3 consists of 17 residues. Deletions cut 3 bases from V and 2 bases from J, with 17 bases between. Germline-derived CDR1 and CDR2 are SGDLS and YYNGEE. The CDR3 DNA reads TGTGCCAGCAGCGCGATGACGGCGGGGGGCACTAATGAAAAACTGTTTTTT. Its protein is CASSAMTAGGTNEKLFF.

V gene TRBV7-3 combines with J gene TRBJ1-1, with D tentatively TRBD1 (5 bases). There are 14 residues in the CDR3. The germline V gene encodes CDR1 SGHTA and CDR2 FQGTGA. Trimming took off 2 bases at V and 1 base at J, with 8 bases between the two ends. In DNA, the CDR3 is TGTGCCAGCAGCTTAGCCAGGGCGAACACTGAAGCTTTCTTT. Its translation is CASSLARANTEAFF.

J is TRBJ2-5 and V is TRBV18, with no clear D. Germline lookup yields CDR1 KGHSH and CDR2 LQKENI. CDR3 length: 18 amino acids. Trimming pared 3 bases from V and 1 base from J, leaving 21 bases between. CDR3: CASSPLGTYELSQETQYF. The CDR3 region has the DNA TGTGCCAGCTCACCTCTTGGAACATACGAACTAAGCCAAGAGACCCAGTACTTC.

V usage is TRBV20-1 and J usage is TRBJ1-2, with unresolved D. CDR1 is DFQATT and CDR2 is SNEGSKA in the germline V gene (reference sequence). The CDR3 consists of 11 residues. V lost 6 bases, J lost 5 bases, and 10 bases lay in between. CDR3 in DNA: TGCAGTGCCACCCGCGAATATGGCTACACCTTC. It translates to CSATREYGYTF.

V and J are TRBV5-8 and TRBJ2-7; D may be TRBD1 (5 bases). The CDR3 has 15 residues. Germline V gene sequence: CDR1 SGHTS, CDR2 YDEGEE. Trimming cost V 0 bases and J 2 bases, with 12 bases left between them. In nucleotides, the CDR3 is TGTGCCAGCAGCTTGGTCGAGACAGCTACCTACGAGCAGTACTTC. It yields the protein CASSLVETATYEQYF.

This clone appeared once. The chain links TRBV15 to TRBJ2-3; TRBD2 aligns across 8 bases. This CDR3 has 15 amino acids. Germline V gene data show CDR1 as LNHNV and CDR2 as YYDKDF (reference sequence). Trimming took 6 bases from V and 2 from J; bases not matched to a gene: 7. CDR3 residues: CATSSRGAYTDTQYF. The CDR3 DNA reads as TGTGCCACCAGTTCGCGGGGGGCATACACAGATACGCAGTATTTT. The full variable domain, completed using reference TRBV15 and TRBJ2-3, is DAMVIQNPRYQVTQFGKPVTLSCSQTLNHNVMYWYQQKSSQAPKLLFHYYDKDFNNEADTPDNFQSRRPNTSFCFLDIRSPGLGDTAMYLCATSSRGAYTDTQYFGPGTRLTVL.

The rearrangement uses TRBV7-9 and TRBJ2-7; possible D gene TRBD1, 6 bases. Germline CDR1 and CDR2: SEHNR and FQNEAQ (reference sequence). V lost 2 bases to trimming and J lost 4 bases, with 15 bases between them. The CDR3 length is 15 residues. The CDR3 loop reads CASSLITGMRYEQYF. The CDR3, as DNA: TGTGCCAGCAGCTTAATCACAGGGATGCGGTACGAGCAGTACTTC.

V is TRBV7-6 and J is TRBJ2-7; 8 bases map to TRBD1. CDR3 length: 16 residues. Germline V gene lookup returns CDR1 SGHVS and CDR2 FNYEAQ. The V gene end was trimmed by 5 bases and the J gene end by 0 bases; junction bases not matched to a gene: 9. For the CDR3, the DNA is TGTGCCAGCAGCCCCCCCACAGGGGGGTACTCCTACGAGCAGTACTTC. This translates into CASSPPTGGYSYEQYF. The full variable domain, with the rest looked up from reference TRBV7-6 and TRBJ2-7, is GAGVSQSPRYKVTKRGQDVALRCDPISGHVSLYWYRQALGQGPEFLTYFNYEAQQDKSGLPNDRFSAERPEGSISTLTIQRTEQRDSAMYRCASSPPTGGYSYEQYFGPGTRLTVT.

This clone was recorded once. This chain joins TRBV13 and TRBJ1-5; 8 bases are shared with TRBD1. J was trimmed by 4 bases and V by 0 bases; bases with no gene match: 2. Germline V lookup: CDR1 PRHDT, CDR2 FYEKMQ (reference sequence). The CDR3 totals 15 residues. Here the CDR3 DNA reads TGTGCCAGCAGCTTAGGCACAGGGGGAAATCAGCCCCAGCATTTT. This sequence encodes CASSLGTGGNQPQHF.

V usage is TRBV30 and J usage is TRBJ1-5, with D uncertain. The length of the CDR3 is 13 residues. Trimming removed 1 base at V and 7 bases at J, with 11 bases between. In germline, CDR1 is GTSNPN, CDR2 SVGIG (reference sequence). The CDR3 region has the DNA TGTGCCTGGAGTGGAGGGAACGGGCAGCCCCAGCATTTT. It codes for CAWSGGNGQPQHF.

This clone was recorded a few times. CDR3 in amino acids: CASRNYGGYTF. In DNA, the CDR3 is TGTGCCAGCAGAAACTATGGAGGCTACACCTTC. This rearrangement joins TRBV28 to TRBJ1-2; D is unresolved. V was shortened by 6 bases and J by 8 bases, with 10 bases between the two germline ends. Germline V gene lookup returns CDR1 MDHEN and CDR2 SYDVKM. The CDR3 contains 11 residues.

This clone was detected once. This chain links TRBV4-1 with TRBJ1-2; D is perhaps TRBD1 (6 bases). The CDR3 totals 16 residues. In germline, CDR1 is MGHRA, CDR2 YSYEKL. Trimming stripped 3 bases from V and 5 bases from J, with 19 bases between. CDR3 nucleotides: TGCGCCAGCAGCCAGACCTCGGGACAACGGAGTTATGGCTACACCTTC. Translation gives CASSQTSGQRSYGYTF.

The chain couples TRBV9 to TRBJ2-1; TRBD2 agrees at 10 bases. The germline CDR1 and CDR2 sequences are SGDLS and YYNGEE. The V and J ends lost 2 bases and 9 bases, in that order; junction bases with no gene match: 17. This CDR3 region has 18 residues. The CDR3 spells CASSVPRGAGGGYGEQFF. In DNA, the CDR3 is TGTGCCAGCAGCGTTCCCCGCGGAGCGGGGGGGGGTTATGGTGAGCAGTTCTTC.

This chain links TRBV5-5 with TRBJ2-7; 7 bases agree with TRBD2. Germline V gives CDR1 SGHKS, CDR2 YYEKEE (reference sequence). The CDR3 spans 16 residues. V was pared by 2 bases and J by 4 bases, with 12 bases of the junction left unmatched. The CDR3 loop reads CASSFDGRQGGYEQYF. CDR3 sequence (DNA): TGTGCCAGCAGCTTCGATGGCCGCCAGGGAGGGTACGAGCAGTACTTC.